The clone carrying this T cell receptor (beta chain) was seen ten or more times. Its antigen is not known. Caucasian, healthy and from Russia, the donors were aged between roughly 6 and 100. This sample was taken from a study of blood T cells in healthy people across ages. Primed by a sample-barcoded 5' primer and a J-beta primer mix, a second PCR proceeded for 7 to 11 cycles. Via MiXCR, TCRdb re-called the 5' RACE reads, giving one row per CDR3 protein. The profile shows 1.5 million to 2 million distinct CDR3 sequences, about 49% of them singletons. V shed 5 bases and J shed 4 bases, with 17 bases lying between them. CDR3 length equals 15 residues. Study-wide results and caveats: The recorded TCR beta diversity per million T cells decreased in a roughly linear manner with age. The unsorted PBMCs prevented any conclusive comparison of naive versus antigen-experienced cells.

The clonotype originates from a woman aged 40 to 49 in good health. The material sequenced was blood. This chain links TRBV12-3 or TRBV12-4 with TRBJ2-5; a possible D gene is TRBD2 (6 bases). DNA of the CDR3: TGTGCCAGCAGTACAGGACGGAGGGTGATAGAGACCCAGTACTTC. It specifies CASSTGRRVIETQYF.